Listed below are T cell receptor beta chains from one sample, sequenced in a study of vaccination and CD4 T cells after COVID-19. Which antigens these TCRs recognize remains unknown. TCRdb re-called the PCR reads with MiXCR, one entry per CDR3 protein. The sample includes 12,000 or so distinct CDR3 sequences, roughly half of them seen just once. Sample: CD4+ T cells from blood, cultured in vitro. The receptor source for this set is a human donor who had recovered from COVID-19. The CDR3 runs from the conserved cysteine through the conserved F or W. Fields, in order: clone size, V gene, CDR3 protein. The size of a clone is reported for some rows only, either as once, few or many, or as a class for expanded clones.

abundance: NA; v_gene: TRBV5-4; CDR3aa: CASAETRGRFNSPLHF
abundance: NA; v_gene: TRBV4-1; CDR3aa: CASSRPGGGTGSYEQYF
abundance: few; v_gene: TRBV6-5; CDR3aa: CASSSQPQHF
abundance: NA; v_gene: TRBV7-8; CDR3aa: CASSLIRDRMNTEAFF
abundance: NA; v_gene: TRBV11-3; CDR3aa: CASSGPGGDGYTF
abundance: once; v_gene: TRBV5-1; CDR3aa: CASSQTPLAGGSGELFF
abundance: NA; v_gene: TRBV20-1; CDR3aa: CSAGQGPDQAQHF
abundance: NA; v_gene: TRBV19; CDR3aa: CASSINLGAIQHHQPQHF
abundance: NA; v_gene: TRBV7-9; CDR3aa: CASSLDKARWVGANTEAFF
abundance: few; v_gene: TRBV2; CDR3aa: CASSGAGGSGPQHF
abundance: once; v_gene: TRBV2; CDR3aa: CASRADRGWTEAFF
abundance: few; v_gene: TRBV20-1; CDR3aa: CSARGEGTGELFF
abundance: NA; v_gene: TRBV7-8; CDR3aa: CASSLARGLTDPGYGYTF
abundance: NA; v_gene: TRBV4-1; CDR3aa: CASSRLQVGENIQYF
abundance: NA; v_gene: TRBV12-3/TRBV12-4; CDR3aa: CASRRGGREDTQYF
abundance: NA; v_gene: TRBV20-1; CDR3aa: CSAGLTRFTDTQYF
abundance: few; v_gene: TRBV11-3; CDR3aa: CASSSGRPYGYTF
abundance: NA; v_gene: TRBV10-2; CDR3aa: CASSEKRGNIQYF
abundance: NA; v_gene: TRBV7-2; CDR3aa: CASSRRTGEGGELFF
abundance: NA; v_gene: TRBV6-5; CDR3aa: CASSYSLSTETHEAFF
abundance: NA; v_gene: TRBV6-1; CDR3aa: CASTPLIDRGFSGNTIYF
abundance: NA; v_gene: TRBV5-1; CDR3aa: CASSSGTGYNEQFF
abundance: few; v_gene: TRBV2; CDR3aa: CASSAEQGSNQPQHF
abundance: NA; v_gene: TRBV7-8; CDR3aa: CASSLALAGINNEQFF
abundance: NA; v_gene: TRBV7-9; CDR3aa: CASSSGSGANVLTF